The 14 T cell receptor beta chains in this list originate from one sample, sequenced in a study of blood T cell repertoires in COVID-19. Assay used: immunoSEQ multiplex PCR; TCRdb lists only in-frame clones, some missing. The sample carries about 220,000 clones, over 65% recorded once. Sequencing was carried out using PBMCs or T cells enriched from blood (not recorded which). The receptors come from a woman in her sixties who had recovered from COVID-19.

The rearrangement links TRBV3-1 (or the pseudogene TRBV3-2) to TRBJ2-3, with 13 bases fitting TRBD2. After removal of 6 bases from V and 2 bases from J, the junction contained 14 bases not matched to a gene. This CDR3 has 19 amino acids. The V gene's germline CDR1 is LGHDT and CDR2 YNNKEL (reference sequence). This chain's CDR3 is CASRRIISGTSGDTDTQYF. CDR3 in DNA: TGTGCCAGCAGACGAATCATTTCCGGGACTAGCGGGGACACAGATACGCAGTATTTT.

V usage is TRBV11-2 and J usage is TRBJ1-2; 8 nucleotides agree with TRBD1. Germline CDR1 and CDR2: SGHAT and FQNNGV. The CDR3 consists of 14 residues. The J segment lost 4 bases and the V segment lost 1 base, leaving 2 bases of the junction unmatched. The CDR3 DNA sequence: TGTGCCAGCAGCTTAGCGCAGGGGGCCTATGGCTACACCTTC. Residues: CASSLAQGAYGYTF.

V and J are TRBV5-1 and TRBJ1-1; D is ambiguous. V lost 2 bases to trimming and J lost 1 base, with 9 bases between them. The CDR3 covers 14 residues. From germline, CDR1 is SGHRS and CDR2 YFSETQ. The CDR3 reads CASSLGLANTEAFF. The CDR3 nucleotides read TGCGCCAGCAGCTTAGGCCTAGCGAACACTGAAGCTTTCTTT.

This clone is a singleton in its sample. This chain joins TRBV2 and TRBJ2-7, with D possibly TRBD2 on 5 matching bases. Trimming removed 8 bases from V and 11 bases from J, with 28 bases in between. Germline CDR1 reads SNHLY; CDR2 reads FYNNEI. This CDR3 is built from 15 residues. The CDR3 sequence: CASVREATHATSKYF. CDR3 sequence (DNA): TGTGCCAGCGTCCGGGAAGCAACTCACGCCACGAGCAAGTACTTC.

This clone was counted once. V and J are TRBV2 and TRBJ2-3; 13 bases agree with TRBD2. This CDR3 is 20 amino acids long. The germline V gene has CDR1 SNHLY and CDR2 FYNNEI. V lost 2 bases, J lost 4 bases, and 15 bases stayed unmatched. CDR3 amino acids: CASSEPIGLGGLAGADTQYF. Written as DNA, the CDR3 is TGTGCCAGCAGTGAACCCATTGGATTGGGCGGACTAGCGGGAGCAGATACGCAGTATTTT.

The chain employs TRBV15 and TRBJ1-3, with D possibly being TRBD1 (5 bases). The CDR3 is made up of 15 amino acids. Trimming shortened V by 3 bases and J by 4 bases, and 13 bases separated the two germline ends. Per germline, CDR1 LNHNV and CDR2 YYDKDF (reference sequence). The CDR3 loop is CATSRDLGGGNTIYF. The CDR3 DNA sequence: TGTGCCACCAGCAGGGACCTGGGGGGGGGAAACACCATATATTTT.

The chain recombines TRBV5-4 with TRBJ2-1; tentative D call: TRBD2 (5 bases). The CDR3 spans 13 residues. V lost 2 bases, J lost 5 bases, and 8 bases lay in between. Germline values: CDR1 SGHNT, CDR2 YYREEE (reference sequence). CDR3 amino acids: CASSFPSNNEQFF. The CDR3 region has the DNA TGTGCCAGCAGCTTTCCTAGCAACAATGAGCAGTTCTTC.

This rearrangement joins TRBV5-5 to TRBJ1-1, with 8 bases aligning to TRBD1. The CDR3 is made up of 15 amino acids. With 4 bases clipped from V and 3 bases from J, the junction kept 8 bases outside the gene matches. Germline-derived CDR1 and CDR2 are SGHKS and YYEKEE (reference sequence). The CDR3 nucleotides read TGTGCCAGCAGCGCCCCGGACAGGGCAGACACTGAAGCTTTCTTT. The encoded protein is CASSAPDRADTEAFF.

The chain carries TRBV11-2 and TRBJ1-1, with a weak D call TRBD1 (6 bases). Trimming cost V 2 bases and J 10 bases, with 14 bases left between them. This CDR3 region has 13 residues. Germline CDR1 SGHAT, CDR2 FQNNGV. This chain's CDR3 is CASSLSQGRLAFF. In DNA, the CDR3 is TGTGCCAGCAGCTTAAGCCAGGGGCGCTTAGCTTTCTTT.

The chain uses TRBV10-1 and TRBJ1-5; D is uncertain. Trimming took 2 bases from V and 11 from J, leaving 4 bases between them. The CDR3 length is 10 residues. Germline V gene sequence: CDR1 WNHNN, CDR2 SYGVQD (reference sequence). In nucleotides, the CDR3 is TGCGCCAGCAGTGAGGGAGCCCAGCATTTT. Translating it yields CASSEGAQHF.

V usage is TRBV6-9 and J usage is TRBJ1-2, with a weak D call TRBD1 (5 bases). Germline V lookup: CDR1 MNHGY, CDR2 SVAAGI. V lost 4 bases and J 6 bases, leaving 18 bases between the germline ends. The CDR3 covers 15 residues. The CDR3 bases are TGTGCCAGCAGTTCTCTTGGGTTCGGAGGGGATGGCTACACCTTC. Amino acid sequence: CASSSLGFGGDGYTF.

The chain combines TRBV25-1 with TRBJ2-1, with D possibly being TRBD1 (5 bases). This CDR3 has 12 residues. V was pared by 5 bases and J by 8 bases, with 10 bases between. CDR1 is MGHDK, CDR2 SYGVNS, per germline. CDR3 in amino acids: CASSPWGDEQFF. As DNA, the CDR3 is TGTGCCAGCAGTCCCTGGGGCGATGAGCAGTTCTTC. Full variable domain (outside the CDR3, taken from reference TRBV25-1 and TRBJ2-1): EADIYQTPRYLVIGTGKKITLECSQTMGHDKMYWYQQDPGMELHLIHYSYGVNSTEKGDLSSESTVSRIRTEHFPLTLESARPSHTSQYLCASSPWGDEQFFGPGTRLTVL.

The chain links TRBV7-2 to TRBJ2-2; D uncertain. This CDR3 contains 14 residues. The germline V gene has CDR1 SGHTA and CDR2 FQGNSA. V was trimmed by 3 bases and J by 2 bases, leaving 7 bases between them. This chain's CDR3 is CASSLAVNTGELFF. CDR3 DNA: TGTGCCAGCAGCTTGGCCGTTAACACCGGGGAGCTGTTTTTT.

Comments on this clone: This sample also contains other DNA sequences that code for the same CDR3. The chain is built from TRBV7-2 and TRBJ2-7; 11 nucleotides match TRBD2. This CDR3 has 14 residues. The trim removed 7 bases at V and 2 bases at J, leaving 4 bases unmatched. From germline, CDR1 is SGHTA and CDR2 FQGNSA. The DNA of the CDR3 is TGTGCCAGCACCGTGACTAGCGGGACCTACGAGCAGTACTTC. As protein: CASTVTSGTYEQYF.